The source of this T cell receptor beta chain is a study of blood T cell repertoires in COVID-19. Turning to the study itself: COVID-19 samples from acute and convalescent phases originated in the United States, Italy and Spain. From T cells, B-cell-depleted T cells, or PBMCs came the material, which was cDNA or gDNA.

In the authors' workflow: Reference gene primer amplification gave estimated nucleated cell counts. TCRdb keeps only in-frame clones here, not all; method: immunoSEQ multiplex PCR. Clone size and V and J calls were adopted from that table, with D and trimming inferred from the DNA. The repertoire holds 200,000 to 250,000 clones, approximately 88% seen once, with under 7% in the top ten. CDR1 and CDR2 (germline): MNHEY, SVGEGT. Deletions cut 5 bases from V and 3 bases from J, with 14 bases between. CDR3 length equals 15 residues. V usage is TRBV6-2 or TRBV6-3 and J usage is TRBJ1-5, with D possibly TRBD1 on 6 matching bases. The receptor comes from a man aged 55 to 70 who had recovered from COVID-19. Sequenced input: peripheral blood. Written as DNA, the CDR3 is TGTGCCAGCAGTGCCGGGACACTGATCAATCAGCCCCAGCATTTT. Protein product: CASSAGTLINQPQHF.